The 3 T cell receptor beta chains below come from one sample, sequenced in a study of cytomegalovirus exposure and HLA in healthy donors. The PCR ran on 60 Vbeta and 13 Jbeta primers. Assay used: immunoSEQ multiplex PCR; TCRdb lists only in-frame clones, some missing. The sample lists 100,000 to 150,000 clones, about 70% occurring once. Sequences were obtained from PBMCs. Receptors were obtained from a male donor in good health and CMV-seronegative.

This chain uses TRBV5-1 with TRBJ2-7; D is possibly TRBD1 (6 bases). Trimming cost V 0 bases and J 2 bases, with 9 bases left between them. This CDR3 has 14 residues. Germline-derived CDR1 and CDR2 are SGHRS and YFSETQ. CDR3 DNA sequence: TGCGCCAGCAGCTTGGGGACAGTTACCTACGAGCAGTACTTC. Protein sequence: CASSLGTVTYEQYF. Full variable domain (rest looked up from reference TRBV5-1 and TRBJ2-7): KAGVTQTPRYLIKTRGQQVTLSCSPISGHRSVSWYQQTPGQGLQFLFEYFSETQRNKGNFPGRFSGRQFSNSRSEMNVSTLELGDSALYLCASSLGTVTYEQYFGPGTRLTVT.

The chain links TRBV7-3 to TRBJ2-2; 8 bases align to TRBD2. The CDR3 totals 19 residues. The germline gives CDR1 SGHTA, CDR2 FQGTGA. The V and J ends lost 1 base and 3 bases, in that order; junction bases with no gene match: 13. CDR3 nucleotides: TGTGCCAGCAGCTTAAACCCCCCGACTAGCGAACAATACACCGGGGAGCTGTTTTTT. It specifies CASSLNPPTSEQYTGELFF.

CDR3 region: CAPPRQNSNQPQHF. The CDR3 DNA sequence: TGTGCCCCTCCCCGCCAGAATAGCAATCAGCCCCAGCATTTT. V gene TRBV19 combines with J gene TRBJ1-5; D remains ambiguous. The CDR3 is 14 amino acids. Trimming took 11 bases from V and 0 from J, leaving 14 bases between them. Looked up from germline, CDR1 is LNHDA and CDR2 is SQIVND (reference sequence).